This T cell receptor beta chain was identified during a study of T cells in localized non-small cell lung cancer (TCRdb year 2020). Background for the entire study: The study examined T cell repertoires in a few hundred patients with early-stage NSCLC and compared tumors with uninvolved tumor-adjacent lungs. The cohort was made up of hundreds of treatment-naive NSCLC patients whose localized lung tumors had been resected. The mean age of the NSCLC patients was less than 70 years, with 120 to 150 men and about a hundred women.

Broader findings and caveats from the paper: The highest T cell clonality was observed in uninvolved tumor-adjacent lung, where clonality exceeded that of tumor, suggesting that antigenic responses were more focused in uninvolved tumor-adjacent lung. Of the top 100 tumor clones, a median of around 57 were detected in paired uninvolved adjacent lung; roughly 29 were also among that lung's top 100. Because the study design was exploratory, TCR variables were selected using unadjusted p-values without false-discovery rate correction. Because multi-region tumor sequencing was not done, intratumor heterogeneity could not be ruled out. Higher T cell density in blood was associated with longer overall survival, whereas higher clonality in adjacent lung was associated with shorter survival.

Looking up the germline V gene yields CDR1 MNHEY and CDR2 SVGAGI. Counted from cysteine to phenylalanine, this CDR3 has 15 amino acids. The retained sequence is limited to the CDR3, 45 bases, with the frame set at the first base. V is cut back by 5 bases and J by 0 bases, with 2 bases in the junction unmatched. As for this clone: No antigen is known for it. The sample holds no much larger clone one base away, and base qualities are not on file.

At diagnosis, peripheral blood, uninvolved tumor-adjacent lung and tumor were collected and stored as a combination of fresh-frozen and FFPE material. Blood samples were analyzed as peripheral blood mononuclear cells for TCR repertoire profiling. TCR beta CDR3 regions were sequenced from DNA using the immunoSEQ Assay. From the authors' description of their analysis: To compute T cell density, TCR beta template counts were normalized to usable DNA, which was estimated by amplifying housekeeping genes. The preseqR package was used to estimate richness by extrapolating to 400,000 templates for PBMC samples and to 120,000 templates for tissue samples. Clonality was calculated as one minus Pielou's evenness. Tissue-enriched TCRs were identified through differential abundance testing performed on productive amino-acid clonotypes, with a minimum total count of 5 and an alpha of 0.1. The Jaccard Index and the Morisita Overlap Index were used to measure how much the repertoires overlapped between compartments. GLIPH clustered TCR beta CDR3s with public tetramer-defined viral CDR3s; viral motifs required at least three viral sequences plus V-gene enrichment. This is the immuneACCESS table as TCRdb keeps it, with only in-frame sequences that have V and J called. A part of the clones is gone; compared with another copy, unresolved V genes explain less than half, and the rest is unexplained. The V and J calls and the clone size are those of that table, but D and trimming were determined from the DNA. A total of 90,000 to 95,000 clones appear in this sample, over 80% of them only once. Jointly, the top ten make up 15% of the sample.

This receptor was taken from a man aged 40 to 70 with stage I squamous cell lung carcinoma. This sequence uses TRBV6-5 and TRBJ2-1; 9 middle bases align to TRBD1. The specimen was peripheral blood, collected before any cancer treatment. The CDR3 here reads CASSMTGGSYNEQFF. The DNA reads as follows: TGTGCCAGCAGTATGACAGGGGGCTCCTACAATGAGCAGTTCTTC.